The following is a TCR beta chain sequence with its context. The target of this receptor is not known. One base away there is no much larger clone; base qualities are not given. These data originate in a study of cytomegalovirus exposure and HLA in healthy donors (dated by TCRdb to the late 2010s). Study-wide context: An earlier analysis of around 600 of the donors reported approximately 270 Gb of sequence data and 117 million unique TCR beta sequences from about 180 million T cells. An early release covering roughly 580 HLA-typed donors comprised 250 to 350 gigabases of sequencing data and about 90 million unique TCR sequences. The genetic ancestry cluster associated with self-reported Caucasian donors included 65% to 90% of the roughly 400 genotyped donors. The study aimed to test whether signatures of past pathogen exposure could be identified by cataloging public T cell receptors. The study used immunosequencing to profile the T cell repertoires of around 600 subjects and linked those repertoires to cytomegalovirus serostatus. In addition to the first cohort of around 670 subjects, a separate validation cohort of some 120 different subjects was used. The study combined high-throughput TCR immunosequencing, statistical association of individual TCRs with disease status, and machine learning to predict cytomegalovirus infection status. A later analysis re-analyzed previously published TCR beta repertoires from roughly 690 donors and added high-resolution HLA genotyping to study TCR occurrence patterns. Rather than drawing on any new phenotypic data, the later analysis identified candidate immune exposures from TCR beta sequences and the way those sequences occurred across donors. In an earlier analysis of 500 to 650 of the donors, high-throughput TCR beta sequencing was used to judge whether each TCR beta V gene segment behaved as functional or pseudogenic. Donor age, sex, ethnicity and CMV serostatus were compiled alongside the repertoire data. A later genetic analysis used genome-wide SNP genotypes for about 65% of the roughly 670 donors, treating that subset as a discovery cohort. Every repertoire in the discovery cohort had been generated on one and the same sequencing platform. HLA typing included class I and class II loci at four-digit resolution. Typing coverage varied by locus: roughly 629-640 donors for A, B, C, DRB1 and DQB1; more than 500 for DQA1; approximately 570 for DPA1; roughly 470 for DPB1. Roughly 5 DR-DQ haplotypes were handled as single units for association and clustering because linkage in the cohort was strong. Among about 400 genotyped donors of the cohort, an average of around 220,000 unique TCR beta nucleotide sequences was sequenced per donor, of which 15% to 20% were non-productive.

The study at large found these results: Linkage disequilibrium might explain the correlated functional status among segregating V segments, but an unknown experimental factor could not be ruled out. Some IMGT-functional V segments, including TRBV6-2 and TRBV6-3, could not be told apart with the 87-base-pair reads, so those segments were excluded. In an earlier analysis of approximately 600 of the donors, most TCR beta V segments were observed in productive rearrangements about 90% or about 30% of the time, broadly matching IMGT annotations. A total of 164 TCR beta chains were listed by the study as associated with cytomegalovirus. For the cohort, immune exposure information was limited to CMV serostatus. In a later analysis, HLA-associated TCR beta chains were found to be more clonally expanded and to have lower generation probabilities than equally common non-associated chains. HLA typing was unavailable for some donors at each locus, so association tests used only the typed subset. In a later analysis, several top co-occurrence clusters were reported to appear linked to parvovirus B19, influenza, CMV and Epstein-Barr virus. When HLA alleles, especially DR and DQ, strongly co-occurred, TCR associations were difficult to assign to individual alleles. A further reported finding was that TCR beta sequences accurately predicted the HLA-A and HLA-B alleles for most subjects in the first cohort. The earlier analysis of almost 600 of the donors excluded some 15 rarely observed V segments, including chromosome 9 orphons, because counts were too low. According to a later analysis, TCR association rates differed among HLA loci, with DRB1 alleles showing the most associated TCRs and HLA-C alleles showing the fewest. According to a later genetic analysis, donors in an Asian-associated ancestry cluster had fewer N-insertions in productive TCRs than the roughly 660-donor mean. Presence/absence analyses assumed roughly uniform sequencing depth across donors, an assumption that may not hold. Most CMV-associated TCR beta chains appeared to be HLA-restricted in a later analysis, and the HLA associations seemed to be driven largely by CMV exposure. An association between a missense DCLRE1C variant and V-gene and J-gene trimming of TCR beta chains was found in a later genetic analysis and replicated in an independent cohort. According to the authors, the approach could potentially be generalized to other disease states and immunological phenotypes. A group of highly shared sequence variants was considered likely to be a technical artifact of the sequencing pipeline. The classifier was reported to diagnose cytomegalovirus status with high specificity and sensitivity in both the original cohort and the validation cohort. This cohort had only TCR beta chains sequenced, and the lack of alpha or paired-chain data limited which features could be detected. In a later analysis, some 18,000 TCR beta sequences were associated with specific HLA alleles at a false discovery rate of 0.05. Three of the identified cytomegalovirus-associated TCR beta chains were confirmed in vitro to be specific for cytomegalovirus antigens. Most TCR sequences were observed very rarely across donors, whereas some public TCRs were present in many individuals.

The CDR3 contains 15 residues, cysteine and phenylalanine counted. This entry keeps only the CDR3 DNA: 45 bases, framed from base 1. CDR1 and CDR2 were assigned from the germline V gene (reference sequence) as SGHNT and YYREEE. V is clipped by 1 base and J by 4 bases, and the sequence between their germline boundaries is 9 bases long. Library construction relied on the immunoSEQ multiplex PCR assay. A mixture of 60 forward primers for TCR Vbeta segments and 13 reverse primers for TCR Jbeta segments was used in the multiplex PCR. The CDR3 region of rearranged TCR beta genes was amplified from genomic DNA with a multiplex PCR assay. The Illumina HiSeq System was used to sequence the amplified TCR beta libraries as 87-base-pair reads. For the original study's pipeline: A later analysis counted some 80 million unique TCR beta chains across the 650 to 800 repertoires, and 9 million to 14 million of these chains were shared by at least two donors. Raw reads were error-corrected and collapsed into unique sequences with a nearest-neighbor algorithm that merged closely related sequences to remove PCR and sequencing errors. Alignment of CDR3 sequences to IMGT reference sequences was used to assign V, D and J gene segments. Each retained sequence needed at least a six-nucleotide match to both a V gene segment and a J gene segment. A rearrangement counted as productive if the CDR3 had no stop codons and remained in frame with V and J, and every other rearrangement counted as non-productive. Following IMGT convention, CDR3 was defined as the stretch from the second conserved V-encoded cysteine up to the conserved J-encoded phenylalanine. Sequences without an unambiguous match to a single V gene segment were excluded from the earlier analysis of several hundred of the donors. An earlier analysis of 587 of the donors called V segments functional above 56.7% productive rearrangements and segregating when the between-donor standard deviation exceeded 5%. A statistical classification framework was built to diagnose cytomegalovirus status from the catalog of TCR beta chain sequences. In a later analysis, V and J genes were assigned by comparing TCR nucleotide sequences against IMGT/GENE-DB human TR gene sequences. A later analysis assigned CDR3 sequences and most-parsimonious VDJ recombination scenarios with the TCRdist pipeline. In a later analysis, every TCR beta chain was defined by the combination of its CDR3 amino acid sequence and its V-gene family, and reads without a unique V-gene family were dropped. To address suspected cross-contamination and a sequencing artifact, a later analysis removed a few hundred highly shared, low-generation-probability nucleotide sequences. In a later analysis, a clonal expansion index was calculated for each public chain from normalized within-repertoire ranks of inferred template counts. In a later analysis, generation probabilities were computed using a VDJ recombination model fitted to out-of-frame rearrangements, and the results were checked against IGoR. In a later analysis, TCR-TCR, TCR-HLA and TCR-CMV co-occurrence was scored with hypergeometric tests, and a repertoire-size bias correction was applied to TCR pairs. In a later analysis, false discovery rates were estimated by permuting HLA or CMV assignments 20 times. In a later analysis, co-occurring TCRs were grouped using DBSCAN, with TCRdist sequence similarity added in when clustering inside HLA-allele-positive subsets. Repertoires with fewer than 30,000 or more than 120,000 public chains, plus five repertoires with anomalous nucleotide sharing, were excluded from co-occurrence clustering. TCRdb obtained this table from immuneACCESS and retained in-frame rearrangements with V and J assigned. These tables miss some clones; where compared with another copy, unresolved V genes account for less than half of the shortfall, and the remainder is unexplained. The V and J calls and clone size come from that table; D and trimming were worked out from the DNA. The sample contains 100,000 to 150,000 clones, roughly 80% of them found a single time. The ten largest clones represent roughly 4.1% of the sample.

The cohort consisted of 650 to 700 healthy bone marrow donors. At the time of sampling, every cohort member was nominally healthy, though immune exposures that went unrecorded were likely present. The donor was CMV seropositive and was included in the group of 290 or so seropositive cohort members. A peripheral blood sample was collected from each donor, and TCR beta sequencing was performed on peripheral blood mononuclear cells. Genomic DNA was extracted from the blood cell samples with the Qiagen DNeasy Blood Extraction Kit. The TCR originated in a young man in good health and CMV-seropositive. The source material was PBMCs. In this chain, TRBV5-4 is recombined with TRBJ2-6; no D gene is confidently identified. The DNA is TGTGCCAGCAGCTTGCCGATGAGGGGGGCCAACGTCCTGACTTTC. This encodes CASSLPMRGANVLTF.